This T cell receptor beta chain was identified during a study of shared clonotypes between healthy human individuals. Study context: For every donor, three CD4 naive, three CD4 memory, two CD8 naive and one CD8 memory plates were used. Study-wide findings and caveats: Richness estimates generally favored naive over memory subsets.

The authors divided CD4+ cells into CD45RA+ naive and CD45RA-negative memory subsets. The CDR3 runs to 18 residues. Germline values: CDR1 SGHNT, CDR2 YYREEE (reference sequence). Trimming cost V 0 bases and J 0 bases, with 15 bases left between them. Worth noting for this clone: The antigen is unknown.

The protocol was immunoSEQ multiplex PCR, while the TCRdb copy is restricted to in-frame clones and leaves out a portion. Here the sample spans 2 million to 2.5 million clones, over 85% being singletons. V gene TRBV5-4 combines with J gene TRBJ2-2; D remains unclear. The sequence was collected from a man younger than 35 in good health. Some clones in this sample may be carry-over from other donors' samples. The source material was naive CD4+ T cells from PBMCs. The subset is: CD45RA+ positively selected. The CDR3: CASSLGPPDGSNTGELFF. In DNA, the CDR3 is TGTGCCAGCAGCTTGGGCCCCCCAGACGGCTCGAACACCGGGGAGCTGTTTTTT. Drawing the rest from reference TRBV5-4 and TRBJ2-2, the complete variable domain is ETGVTQSPTHLIKTRGQQVTLRCSSQSGHNTVSWYQQALGQGPQFIFQYYREEENGRGNFPPRFSGLQFPNYSSELNVNALELDDSALYLCASSLGPPDGSNTGELFFGEGSRLTVL.